This record covers a single T cell receptor (beta chain). The antigen is undetermined. These data are taken from a study of cytomegalovirus exposure and HLA in healthy donors. Study details: Among the 300 to 500 donors who were genotyped, roughly 86% fell in the genetic ancestry cluster that is associated with self-reported Caucasian donors. Points from the study as a whole: A later look showed TCR association rates differing by HLA locus, highest for DRB1 and lowest for HLA-C. For most TCR beta V segments, an earlier analysis put the productive rate at about 90% or about 30% of the time. A missense DCLRE1C variant was associated with V- and J-gene trimming of TCR beta chains in a later analysis, and an independent cohort replicated the association.

The PCR used 60 Vbeta and 13 Jbeta primers. Repertoires were generated with immunoSEQ multiplex PCR, while TCRdb's copy carries only in-frame clones and drops some. This sample yields about 140,000 clones, of which around four fifths are seen a single time; around 2% belongs to the top ten. V lost 4 bases and J lost 0, with 9 bases in between. The CDR3 loop spans 14 amino acids. Germline loops: CDR1 MDHEN, CDR2 SYDVKM. V usage is TRBV28 and J usage is TRBJ1-1; D is uncertain. This receptor was obtained from a man aged 25-45 years in good health and CMV-seronegative. Sequences were obtained from PBMCs. DNA of the CDR3: TGTGCCAGCAGTTCCCGAGCGATGAACACTGAAGCTTTCTTT. Protein: CASSSRAMNTEAFF.